The 32 T cell receptor beta chains below all came from one sample that was sequenced in a study of pediatric ulcerative colitis. The method was immunoSEQ multiplex PCR; TCRdb's version includes in-frame clones alone and lacks a portion of them. The table has 55,000 to 75,000 clones, about nine tenths seen once. The sequencing input was blood. These TCRs come from a boy aged 5-17 years with severe ulcerative colitis.

V usage is TRBV30 and J usage is TRBJ2-7; no definite D call. The CDR3 contains 11 residues. V lost 4 bases and J 1 base, leaving 5 bases between the germline ends. Germline CDR1 GTSNPN, CDR2 SVGIG (reference sequence). The CDR3 DNA is TGTGCCTGGACTAATTCCTACGAGCAGTACTTC. Protein product: CAWTNSYEQYF.

In this sample, this clone turned up a few times. The rearrangement joins TRBV10-2 to TRBJ1-1, with TRBD1 as a possible D gene (6 bases). The CDR3 spans 13 residues. Trimming cost V 6 bases and J 2 bases, with 10 bases left between them. Germline V lookup: CDR1 WSHSY, CDR2 SAAADI. CDR3 sequence (DNA): TGCGCCAGCAGCGGACAGTTAAACACTGAAGCTTTCTTT. Translated: CASSGQLNTEAFF.

The rearrangement uses TRBV30 and TRBJ2-5; possible D gene TRBD2, 6 bases. This CDR3 has 12 residues. CDR1 is GTSNPN, CDR2 SVGIG, per germline (reference sequence). V lost 5 bases and J 11 bases, leaving 18 bases between the germline ends. CDR3: CAWGLSRENQYF. The CDR3 DNA is TGTGCCTGGGGTCTATCCCGGGAGAATCAGTACTTC.

CDR3 sequence (DNA): TGTGCCAGCAGCCCATCCCCTGAGCAGTTCTTC. Protein: CASSPSPEQFF. V gene TRBV5-4 combines with J gene TRBJ2-1, with no clear D. The V gene lost 4 bases and the J gene lost 9 bases, with 8 bases spanning the gap. Germline V gene data show CDR1 as SGHNT and CDR2 as YYREEE (reference sequence). CDR3 length equals 11 residues.

V usage is TRBV30 and J usage is TRBJ2-2, with D perhaps TRBD1 (6 bases). V lost 3 bases and J 1 base, leaving 9 bases between the germline ends. Germline lookup yields CDR1 GTSNPN and CDR2 SVGIG (reference sequence). The CDR3 length is 14 residues. CDR3 nucleotides: TGTGCCTGGAGACAGGGCGGGAACACCGGGGAGCTGTTTTTT. Its protein product is CAWRQGGNTGELFF.

CDR3 loop: CSVVPGGETQYF. The CDR3 DNA reads as TGCAGCGTTGTCCCGGGAGGAGAGACCCAGTACTTC. The chain uses TRBV29-1 and TRBJ2-5; 7 nucleotides align to TRBD2. CDR1 SQVTM and CDR2 ANQGSEA come from the germline V gene. This CDR3 contains 12 residues. Trimming removed 4 bases from V and 4 bases from J; junction bases left unmatched: 3.

The V call is TRBV18, the J call TRBJ2-7; D not resolved. This CDR3 spans 16 amino acids. Trimming took off 7 bases at V and 3 bases at J, with 22 bases between the two ends. Looked up from germline, CDR1 is KGHSH and CDR2 is LQKENI. The CDR3: CASYPKADHLFYEQYF. In DNA, the CDR3 is TGTGCCAGCTACCCTAAGGCGGACCACCTATTCTACGAGCAGTACTTC.

This chain links TRBV21-1 with TRBJ1-5. TRBV21-1 is described as a pseudogene. The CDR3 consists of 14 residues. Here the CDR3 reads CASSKGGLEGPQHF. The DNA for the CDR3 is TGTGCCAGCAGCAAAGGAGGTTTGGAAGGACCCCAGCATTTT.

The CDR3 coding sequence is TGTGCCAGCAGCGTAGACGCCGGTTCCGGGACAAAAAATGCTGTGAACACTGAAGCTTTCTTT. Protein: CASSVDAGSGTKNAVNTEAFF. The chain links TRBV9 to TRBJ1-1, with a possible D match to TRBD1 (6 bases). CDR1 is SGDLS and CDR2 is YYNGEE in the germline V gene. There are 21 residues in the CDR3. Trimming removed 0 bases from V and 0 bases from J, with 27 bases in between.

The gene calls are TRBV14 and TRBJ1-1, with a weak D call TRBD1 (5 bases). The CDR3 spans 15 residues. Germline V gene lookup returns CDR1 SGHDN and CDR2 FVKESK. Trimming pared 4 bases from V and 1 base from J, leaving 13 bases between. The chain's CDR3 is CASSPLGGENTEAFF. The CDR3 DNA reads TGTGCCAGCAGCCCACTTGGAGGGGAGAACACTGAAGCTTTCTTT.

The chain has TRBV11-2 and TRBJ1-1; possible D gene TRBD1, 6 bases. With 5 bases removed from V and 1 base from J, the gap between germline ends came to 11 bases. From germline, CDR1 is SGHAT and CDR2 FQNNGV. The length of the CDR3 is 14 residues. CDR3 amino acids: CASSPGQRNTEAFF. DNA of the CDR3: TGTGCCAGCAGCCCCGGACAGAGGAACACTGAAGCTTTCTTT.

On this clone: At one of its ends the junction is not consistent with the germline gene, which may arise from a read error. J is TRBJ2-1 and V is TRBV5-4; 13 nucleotides match TRBD2. CDR3 length: 14 amino acids. The germline gives CDR1 SGHNT, CDR2 YYREEE (reference sequence). The CDR3 spells CASSLAALAGGQIF. The CDR3 DNA reads as TGTGCCAGCAGCTTGGCCGCACTAGCGGGAGGGCAGATCTTC.

The chain couples TRBV7-2 to TRBJ2-1; no clear D. Germline V gene data show CDR1 as SGHTA and CDR2 as FQGNSA. The V end lost 5 bases, the J end lost 6 bases, and 11 bases lay between the germline ends. This CDR3 region has 13 residues. The CDR3 region is CASSPLVRNEQFF. In nucleotides, the CDR3 is TGTGCCAGCAGCCCCTTAGTACGCAATGAGCAGTTCTTC. The whole variable domain, remainder taken from reference TRBV7-2 and TRBJ2-1, is GAGVSQSPSNKVTEKGKDVELRCDPISGHTALYWYRQSLGQGLEFLIYFQGNSAPDKSGLPSDRFSAERTGGSVSTLTIQRTQQEDSAVYLCASSPLVRNEQFFGPGTRLTVL.

The CDR3 protein is CASSLEARELAVYEQFF. Written as DNA, the CDR3 is TGTGCCAGCAGCTTAGAGGCACGTGAACTAGCGGTCTATGAGCAGTTCTTC. V and J are TRBV7-9 and TRBJ2-1; 8 nucleotides line up with TRBD2. This CDR3 comprises 17 residues. Germline V gives CDR1 SEHNR, CDR2 FQNEAQ (reference sequence). Germline trimming cut 1 base from V and 8 bases from J; bases unmatched to any gene: 13.

The chain links TRBV29-1 to TRBJ1-2, with a weak D call TRBD1 (5 bases). In germline, CDR1 is SQVTM, CDR2 ANQGSEA. Trimming pared 7 bases from V and 7 bases from J, leaving 16 bases between. This CDR3 region has 12 residues. CDR3 bases: TGCAGCGCTGCCCGGGGGGTGATTGGCTACACCTTC. It encodes CSAARGVIGYTF.

This chain uses TRBV18 with TRBJ1-4; no clear D gene. Between the trimmed V and J ends, which lost 3 bases and 7 bases, there was a span of 9 bases. The CDR3 extends over 13 amino acids. Germline V CDR1 and CDR2: KGHSH, LQKENI. CDR3 nucleotides: TGTGCCAGCTCACCCTCCGGGGTTGAAAAACTGTTTTTT. Its translation: CASSPSGVEKLFF. Combining the CDR3 with reference TRBV18 and TRBJ1-4 gives the whole variable domain NAGVMQNPRHLVRRRGQEARLRCSPMKGHSHVYWYRQLPEEGLKFMVYLQKENIIDESGMPKERFSAEFPKEGPSILRIQQVVRGDSAAYFCASSPSGVEKLFFGSGTQLSVL.

This chain uses TRBV15 with TRBJ1-5; D call uncertain. The germline V gene has CDR1 LNHNV and CDR2 YYDKDF (reference sequence). V lost 1 base and J 0 bases, leaving 4 bases between the germline ends. The CDR3 consists of 14 residues. The CDR3 protein is CATSRGASNQPQHF. Here the CDR3 DNA reads TGTGCCACCAGCAGAGGAGCTAGCAATCAGCCCCAGCATTTT. Filled out from reference TRBV15 and TRBJ1-5, the complete variable domain reads DAMVIQNPRYQVTQFGKPVTLSCSQTLNHNVMYWYQQKSSQAPKLLFHYYDKDFNNEADTPDNFQSRRPNTSFCFLDIRSPGLGDTAMYLCATSRGASNQPQHFGDGTRLSIL.

In this sample, this clone turned up a few times. The V and J genes are TRBV9 and TRBJ1-2; 7 nucleotides match TRBD1. Germline V gives CDR1 SGDLS, CDR2 YYNGEE. This CDR3 has 15 amino acids. The J segment lost 8 bases and the V segment lost 0 bases, leaving 10 bases of the junction unmatched. The CDR3 loop is CASSVAGTASQGYTF. CDR3 nucleotides: TGTGCCAGCAGCGTAGCTGGGACAGCCTCTCAAGGCTACACCTTC.

The V call is TRBV30, the J call TRBJ2-2; D not resolved. The V end was cut by 5 bases, the J end by 8 bases, with 9 bases between. Germline assignment: CDR1 GTSNPN and CDR2 SVGIG (reference sequence). This CDR3 has 11 residues. The CDR3 nucleotides are TGTGCCTGGTCCTGGGAAGGGGAGCTGTTTTTT. Protein: CAWSWEGELFF. The full variable domain, in which reference TRBV30 and TRBJ2-2 provide the parts outside the CDR3, is SQTIHQWPATLVQPVGSPLSLECTVEGTSNPNLYWYRQAAGRGLQLLFYSVGIGQISSEVPQNLSASRPQDRQFILSSKKLLLSDSGFYLCAWSWEGELFFGEGSRLTVL.

The chain's CDR3 is CASSGYGTVGGQETQYF. The CDR3 coding sequence is TGCGCCAGCAGCGGATACGGGACAGTGGGAGGTCAAGAGACCCAGTACTTC. The chain links TRBV4-1 to TRBJ2-5, with D perhaps matching TRBD1 (7 bases). Trimming cost V 5 bases and J 2 bases, with 21 bases left between them. The CDR3 contains 17 residues. Germline assignment: CDR1 MGHRA and CDR2 YSYEKL.

This clone was recorded a few times. Here the CDR3 reads CASSESSDYEQYF. The CDR3 coding sequence is TGTGCCAGCAGTGAATCTAGCGACTACGAGCAGTACTTC. This chain connects TRBV25-1 to TRBJ2-7; D might be TRBD2 (6 bases). The CDR3 loop spans 13 amino acids. Trimming took 1 base from V and 3 from J, leaving 7 bases between them. CDR1 is MGHDK and CDR2 is SYGVNS in the germline V gene.

The chain has TRBV12-5 and TRBJ2-2; D might be TRBD1 (5 bases). V was clipped by 7 bases and J by 5 bases, with 17 bases between them. The CDR3 extends over 15 amino acids. Germline assignment: CDR1 LGHNT and CDR2 FRNRAP. The CDR3 DNA reads TGTGCTAGTGACCGATATGACAGTCGTACCGGGGAGCTGTTTTTT. Amino acid sequence: CASDRYDSRTGELFF.

J is TRBJ2-3 and V is TRBV19, with D hard to call. The CDR3 length is 11 residues. The V and J ends lost 6 bases and 3 bases respectively, with 4 bases between them. Germline V gene sequence: CDR1 LNHDA, CDR2 SQIVND (reference sequence). Written as DNA, the CDR3 is TGTGCCAGTAGCTTAACAGATACGCAGTATTTT. Protein product: CASSLTDTQYF.

The chain uses TRBV2 and TRBJ1-1, with D hard to call. The germline V gene encodes CDR1 SNHLY and CDR2 FYNNEI. The V end was cut by 5 bases, the J end by 3 bases, with 10 bases between. CDR3 length: 13 residues. CDR3 bases: TGTGCCAGCAGTCAGATTCGGGACACTGAAGCTTTCTTT. Amino acids: CASSQIRDTEAFF.

The chain joins TRBV9 to TRBJ2-3, with 8 bases identical to TRBD2. Germline assignment: CDR1 SGDLS and CDR2 YYNGEE. The CDR3 length is 14 residues. Unmatched junction bases numbered 5, after V lost 4 bases and J lost 4 bases. Here the CDR3 reads CASSPAGAPDTQYF. The CDR3 bases are TGTGCCAGCAGCCCAGCGGGAGCGCCAGATACGCAGTATTTT.

The chain couples TRBV11-2 to TRBJ2-6; 11 nucleotides align to TRBD2. This CDR3 region has 18 residues. Germline lookup yields CDR1 SGHAT and CDR2 FQNNGV. The V segment lost 5 bases and the J segment 0 bases; nucleotides outside the gene matches: 6. The chain's CDR3 is CASSTVLAGGSGANVLTF. The CDR3 DNA sequence: TGTGCCAGCAGCACCGTTCTAGCGGGAGGCTCTGGGGCCAACGTCCTGACTTTC.

V gene TRBV6-6 combines with J gene TRBJ2-7; D not certain. Germline V lookup: CDR1 MNHNY, CDR2 SVGAGI (reference sequence). The CDR3 totals 14 residues. Trimming left V 6 bases short and J 0 bases short, with 12 bases between. Written as DNA, the CDR3 is TGTGCCAGCAGCCCGACGGTAAGCTCCTACGAGCAGTACTTC. This encodes CASSPTVSSYEQYF.

V and J are TRBV14 and TRBJ1-6; 9 nucleotides line up with TRBD1. J lost 4 bases, V lost 4 bases, and 5 bases had no gene match. Germline V gene sequence: CDR1 SGHDN, CDR2 FVKESK. CDR3 length equals 16 residues. CDR3 amino acids: CASSRGQGRYNSPLHF. As DNA, the CDR3 is TGTGCCAGCAGCCGAGGACAGGGGAGGTATAATTCACCCCTCCACTTT.

V gene TRBV27 combines with J gene TRBJ2-7; 8 bases align to TRBD1. The CDR3 is made up of 15 amino acids. CDR1 MNHEY and CDR2 SMNVEV come from the germline V gene (reference sequence). The V segment lost 2 bases and the J segment 2 bases; nucleotides outside the gene matches: 5. In DNA, the CDR3 is TGTGCCAGCAGTTTAAAGGGGACAGGCCCCTACGAGCAGTACTTC. Amino acids: CASSLKGTGPYEQYF.

The V call is TRBV28, the J call TRBJ2-3; unclear D gene. This CDR3 contains 15 residues. Germline V gene lookup returns CDR1 MDHEN and CDR2 SYDVKM. CDR3 amino acids: CNPVPAPLSTDTQYF. The CDR3 bases are TGTAACCCGGTCCCAGCTCCCCTTAGCACAGATACGCAGTATTTT. Together with reference TRBV28 and TRBJ2-3, the CDR3 gives the full variable domain: DVKVTQSSRYLVKRTGEKVFLECVQDMDHENMFWYRQDPGLGLRLIYFSYDVKMKEKGDIPEGYSVSREKKERFSLILESASTNQTSMYLCNPVPAPLSTDTQYFGPGTRLTVL.

The chain combines TRBV10-2 with TRBJ1-4; 8 nucleotides match TRBD1. Trimming removed 5 bases from V and 5 bases from J; junction bases left unmatched: 7. This CDR3 comprises 15 residues. Germline CDR1 is WSHSY and CDR2 is SAAADI. The CDR3, as DNA: TGCGCCAGCAGTAACAGGGGGAGGGGAAATGAAAAACTGTTTTTT. Protein: CASSNRGRGNEKLFF.

The chain employs TRBV7-6 and TRBJ1-1; no clear D gene. The germline gives CDR1 SGHVS, CDR2 FNYEAQ. V lost 5 bases to trimming and J lost 7 bases, with 14 bases between them. The CDR3 spans 13 residues. The CDR3 spells CASSPFFRGEAFF. CDR3 nucleotide sequence: TGTGCCAGCAGCCCCTTTTTTCGGGGTGAAGCTTTCTTT. The full variable domain, completed using reference TRBV7-6 and TRBJ1-1, is GAGVSQSPRYKVTKRGQDVALRCDPISGHVSLYWYRQALGQGPEFLTYFNYEAQQDKSGLPNDRFSAERPEGSISTLTIQRTEQRDSAMYRCASSPFFRGEAFFGQGTRLTVV.